This T cell receptor beta chain was sequenced for a study of regulatory T cells. Details on this clone: As yet, its antigen is unknown.

CD4+ T cells were divided by sorting: CD25-high CD127-low Tregs, CD25-low CD127-high conventional cells. The primer mix had 52 TRBV and 13 TRBJ primers. TCRdb keeps only in-frame clones here, not all; method: immunoSEQ multiplex PCR. The sample includes roughly 23,000 clones, 70% to 90% of them seen just once. General study points: Hydrophobic residues at CDR3 positions 6 and 7 were enriched in conventional CD4+ T cells of CD3G-deficient patients.

This CDR3 region has 13 residues. In germline, CDR1 is SGHRS, CDR2 YFSETQ. The germline V and J ends were trimmed by 4 bases and 6 bases, with 13 bases remaining between them. The material sequenced was conventional CD4+ T cells sorted from blood. The V and J genes are TRBV5-1 and TRBJ1-2, with a possible D match to TRBD1 (5 bases). This clonotype was sampled from a child aged 5-17 years with CD3G deficiency. CDR3 coding DNA: TGCGCCAGCAGCCCGCAGGGAACCCATGGCTACACCTTC. This codes for CASSPQGTHGYTF.